These 10 T cell receptor beta chains were sequenced from one sample in a study of blood T cell repertoires in COVID-19. Clones were read by immunoSEQ multiplex PCR, and TCRdb kept only the in-frame ones, dropping some. The sample holds 200,000 to 300,000 clones, approximately 84% seen once. Sample: peripheral blood. The receptors were gathered from a man aged 50 or older with acute or convalescent COVID-19.

This chain uses TRBV27 with TRBJ2-4, with D maybe TRBD1 (6 bases). This CDR3 is built from 13 residues. Germline CDR1 and CDR2: MNHEY and SMNVEV (reference sequence). V shed 6 bases and J shed 8 bases, with 14 bases lying between them. CDR3 protein: CASSLTGSDIQYF. In DNA form, the CDR3 reads TGTGCCAGCAGCCTCACAGGGTCTGACATTCAGTACTTC.

This clone came up once. The chain combines TRBV7-2 with TRBJ2-1; D is ambiguous. CDR3 length: 14 amino acids. Per germline, CDR1 SGHTA and CDR2 FQGNSA. Trimming took off 5 bases at V and 0 bases at J, with 8 bases between the two ends. The CDR3, as DNA: TGTGCCAGCAGCATTATGAGCTCCTACAATGAGCAGTTCTTC. As protein: CASSIMSSYNEQFF.

The chain carries TRBV3-1 (or the pseudogene TRBV3-2) and TRBJ1-2, with D possibly matching TRBD1 (6 bases). CDR3 length: 14 amino acids. Trimming took off 4 bases at V and 8 bases at J, with 17 bases between the two ends. In germline, CDR1 is LGHDT, CDR2 YNNKEL (reference sequence). CDR3 nucleotide sequence: TGTGCCAGCAGCCCAGGGGTCAGTTCCTACGGCTACACCTTC. Amino acids: CASSPGVSSYGYTF.

The CDR3 nucleotides are TGTGCCAGCTCACCGCGGGCAGGGGTGGACGACACTGAAGCTTTCTTT. Translation: CASSPRAGVDDTEAFF. J is TRBJ1-1 and V is TRBV18; possibly TRBD1 for D (6 bases). V lost 3 bases and J lost 3, with 17 bases in between. Germline V lookup: CDR1 KGHSH, CDR2 LQKENI. CDR3 length: 16 residues.

This clone was recorded only once. The rearrangement uses TRBV5-6 and TRBJ2-7, with a weak D call TRBD2 (5 bases). The CDR3 is made up of 13 amino acids. V lost 3 bases to trimming and J lost 7 bases, with 14 bases between them. CDR1 and CDR2 from the germline V gene are SGHDT and YYEEEE. The chain's CDR3 is CASSSRSPGEQYF. In DNA form, the CDR3 reads TGTGCCAGCAGCTCACGGTCCCCGGGGGAGCAGTACTTC.

V gene TRBV10-1 combines with J gene TRBJ2-1, with 8 bases identical to TRBD1. Germline CDR1 WNHNN, CDR2 SYGVQD (reference sequence). This CDR3 spans 13 amino acids. Trimming cost V 6 bases and J 8 bases; bases outside gene matches: 6. The CDR3 here is CASRATGVDEQFF. CDR3 sequence (DNA): TGCGCCAGCAGAGCGACAGGGGTCGATGAGCAGTTCTTC.

The chain combines TRBV9 with TRBJ2-7, with TRBD2 as a possible D gene (6 bases). There are 16 residues in the CDR3. Looked up from germline, CDR1 is SGDLS and CDR2 is YYNGEE. Trimming left V 3 bases short and J 5 bases short, with 21 bases between. This chain's CDR3 is CASSAGVLFSLDEQYF. The CDR3 coding sequence is TGTGCCAGCAGCGCGGGGGTTCTGTTCTCACTGGACGAGCAGTACTTC.

In nucleotides, the CDR3 is TGTGCCAGCAGCTTAGAGGGCAGGGTTGGCTACACCTTC. As protein: CASSLEGRVGYTF. This chain connects TRBV7-9 to TRBJ1-2; D might be TRBD1 (5 bases). Deletions cut 1 base from V and 7 bases from J, with 10 bases between. The CDR3 extends over 13 amino acids. The germline V gene has CDR1 SEHNR and CDR2 FQNEAQ (reference sequence).

This clone appeared a few times. The V and J genes are TRBV29-1 and TRBJ2-2, with TRBD2 matching 8 bases. The CDR3 spans 16 residues. CDR1 SQVTM and CDR2 ANQGSEA come from the germline V gene. V shed 6 bases and J 3 bases; nucleotides not matched to a gene: 12. The CDR3 reads CSVVTYSGTYTGELFF. The DNA for the CDR3 is TGCAGCGTGGTTACATATAGCGGGACCTACACCGGGGAGCTGTTTTTT.

The gene calls are TRBV11-3 and TRBJ2-7, with D perhaps matching TRBD2 (5 bases). The CDR3 is 15 residues long. Germline-derived CDR1 and CDR2 are SGHNT and YENEEA. V was clipped by 0 bases and J by 7 bases, with 16 bases between them. As DNA, the CDR3 is TGTGCCAGCAGCTTAGACCTCGGAGGTGCACTTGAGCAGTACTTC. Translating it yields CASSLDLGGALEQYF.